The clone carrying this T cell receptor (beta chain) was counted only a few times. V lost 6 bases, J lost 4 bases, and 9 bases stayed unmatched. CDR3 length equals 15 residues. Germline CDR1 SGHDT, CDR2 YYEEEE. The sample belongs to a study of T-cell reconstitution after alpha-beta-depleted transplantation in children. Unique molecular identifiers featured in how the TCRbeta library was prepared. MiXCR, run by TCRdb on the PCR reads, gives a single entry per CDR3 protein. The sample holds 400,000 to 500,000 distinct CDR3 sequences, under 13% seen once. This sequence originates from a human donor who donated a stem cell graft to a child with acute myeloid leukemia. This chain links TRBV5-6 with TRBJ2-1, with TRBD1 matching 8 bases. The source was PBMCs from the stem cell graft donor, collected from the stem cell graft. This CDR3 reads CASTQGAASYNEQFF. CDR3 bases: TGTGCCAGCACCCAGGGGGCGGCATCATACAATGAGCAGTTCTTC.